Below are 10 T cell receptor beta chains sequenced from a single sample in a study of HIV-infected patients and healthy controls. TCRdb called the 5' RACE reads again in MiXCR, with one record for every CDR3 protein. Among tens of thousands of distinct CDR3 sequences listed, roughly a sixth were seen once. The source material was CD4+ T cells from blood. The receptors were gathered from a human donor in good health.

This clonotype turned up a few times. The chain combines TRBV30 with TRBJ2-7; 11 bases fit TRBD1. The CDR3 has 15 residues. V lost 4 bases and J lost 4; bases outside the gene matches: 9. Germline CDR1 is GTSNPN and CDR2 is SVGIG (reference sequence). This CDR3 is CAWTPRGTGGYEQYF. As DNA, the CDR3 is TGTGCCTGGACCCCACGGGGGACAGGGGGTTACGAGCAGTACTTC.

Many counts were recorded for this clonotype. The CDR3 loop is CASSFLYVNTEAFF. The CDR3 DNA reads as TGTGCCAGCAGTTTTTTATACGTGAACACTGAAGCTTTCTTT. The V call is TRBV6-2 or TRBV6-3, the J call TRBJ1-1, with no clear D. CDR3 length equals 14 residues. V shed 4 bases and J shed 0 bases, with 9 bases lying between them. CDR1 MNHEY and CDR2 SVGEGT come from the germline V gene.

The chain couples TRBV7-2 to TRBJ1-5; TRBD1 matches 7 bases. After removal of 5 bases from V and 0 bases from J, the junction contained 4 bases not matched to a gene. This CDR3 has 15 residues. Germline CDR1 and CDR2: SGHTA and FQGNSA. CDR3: CASSPQGGSNQPQHF. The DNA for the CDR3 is TGTGCCAGCAGCCCGCAGGGGGGTAGCAATCAGCCCCAGCATTTT. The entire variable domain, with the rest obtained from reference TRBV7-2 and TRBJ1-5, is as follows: GAGVSQSPSNKVTEKGKDVELRCDPISGHTALYWYRQSLGQGLEFLIYFQGNSAPDKSGLPSDRFSAERTGGSVSTLTIQRTQQEDSAVYLCASSPQGGSNQPQHFGDGTRLSIL.

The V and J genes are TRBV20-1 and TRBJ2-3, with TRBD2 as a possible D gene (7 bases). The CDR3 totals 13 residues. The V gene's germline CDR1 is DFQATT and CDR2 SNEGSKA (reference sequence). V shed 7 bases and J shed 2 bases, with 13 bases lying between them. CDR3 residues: CSDREGFTDTQYF. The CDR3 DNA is TGCAGTGACAGGGAGGGGTTCACAGATACGCAGTATTTT.

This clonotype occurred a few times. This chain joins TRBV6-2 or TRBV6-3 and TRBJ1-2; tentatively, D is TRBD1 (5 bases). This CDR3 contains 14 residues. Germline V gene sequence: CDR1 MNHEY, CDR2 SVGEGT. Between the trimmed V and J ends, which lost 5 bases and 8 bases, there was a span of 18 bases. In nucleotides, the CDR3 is TGTGCCAGCAGTCCTCCAAGGGCTCGGGGCGGCTACACCTTC. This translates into CASSPPRARGGYTF.

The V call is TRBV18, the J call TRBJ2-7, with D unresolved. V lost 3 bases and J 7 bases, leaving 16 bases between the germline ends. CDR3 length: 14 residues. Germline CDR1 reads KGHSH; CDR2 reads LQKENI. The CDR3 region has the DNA TGTGCCAGCTCACCGAGTTATCCCCCTTCAGAGCAGTACTTC. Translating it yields CASSPSYPPSEQYF.

The chain's CDR3 is CATAHSGESSTDTQYF. In DNA, the CDR3 is TGTGCCACCGCCCATTCGGGAGAATCTAGCACAGATACGCAGTATTTT. V is TRBV24-1 and J is TRBJ2-3; possible D gene TRBD2, 6 bases. CDR1 is KGHDR and CDR2 is SFDVKD in the germline V gene. V was pared by 9 bases and J by 0 bases, with 18 bases between. This CDR3 spans 16 amino acids.

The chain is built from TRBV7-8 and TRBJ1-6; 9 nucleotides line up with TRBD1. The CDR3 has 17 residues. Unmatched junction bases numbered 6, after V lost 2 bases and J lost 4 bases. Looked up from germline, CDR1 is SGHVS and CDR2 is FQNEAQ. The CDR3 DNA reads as TGTGCCAGCAGCTTAAGGACAGGGGCTTCGTATAATTCACCCCTCCACTTT. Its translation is CASSLRTGASYNSPLHF.

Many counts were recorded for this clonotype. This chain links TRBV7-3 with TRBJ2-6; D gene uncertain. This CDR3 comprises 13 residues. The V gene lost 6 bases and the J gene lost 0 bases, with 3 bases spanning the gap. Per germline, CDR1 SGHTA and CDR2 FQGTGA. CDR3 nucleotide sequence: TGTGCCAGCAGGGACTCTGGGGCCAACGTCCTGACTTTC. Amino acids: CASRDSGANVLTF.

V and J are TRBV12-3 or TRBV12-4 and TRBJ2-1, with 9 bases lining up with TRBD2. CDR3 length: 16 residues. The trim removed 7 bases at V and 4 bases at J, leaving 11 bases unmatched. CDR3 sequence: CASKVGLAGLYNEQFF. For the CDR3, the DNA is TGTGCCAGCAAGGTGGGGCTAGCGGGGCTTTACAATGAGCAGTTCTTC.